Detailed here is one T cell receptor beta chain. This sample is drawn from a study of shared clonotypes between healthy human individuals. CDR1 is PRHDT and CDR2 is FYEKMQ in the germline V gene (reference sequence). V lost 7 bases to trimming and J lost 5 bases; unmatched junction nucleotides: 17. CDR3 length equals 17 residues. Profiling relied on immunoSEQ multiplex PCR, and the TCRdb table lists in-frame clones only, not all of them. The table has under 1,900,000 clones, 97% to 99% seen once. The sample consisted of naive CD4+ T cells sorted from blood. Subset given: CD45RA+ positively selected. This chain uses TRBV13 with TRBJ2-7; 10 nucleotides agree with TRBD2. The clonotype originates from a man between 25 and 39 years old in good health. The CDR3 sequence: CASNGENGLADRNEQYF. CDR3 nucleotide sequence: TGTGCCAGCAACGGAGAAAACGGACTAGCGGATAGAAACGAGCAGTACTTC.